The 11 T cell receptor beta chains reported below all come from one sample, sequenced in a study of T-cell memory formation after mild COVID-19. TCRdb re-analysed the 5' RACE reads in MiXCR, keeping a single row per CDR3 protein. The repertoire holds under 110,000 distinct CDR3 sequences, roughly 12% seen once, with about 27% in the top ten. Sequences were obtained from PBMCs or a T cell subset sorted from them (not recorded which). The receptors shown here come from an adult woman who had mild COVID-19 (a few samples of this study predate the infection). Cell type and time point are not known.

At least ten counts were recorded for this clonotype. V usage is TRBV29-1 and J usage is TRBJ2-7; 8 nucleotides agree with TRBD2. Germline trimming cut 1 base from V and 2 bases from J; bases unmatched to any gene: 7. CDR3 length: 15 residues. Germline assignment: CDR1 SQVTM and CDR2 ANQGSEA. The CDR3 nucleotides are TGCAGCGTTGAAGTCACGACTAGCGCAGCCTACGAGCAGTACTTC. Translated, it gives CSVEVTTSAAYEQYF.

The CDR3 here is CASSLFAGGAYNEQFF. The CDR3 nucleotides are TGTGCCAGCAGTTTGTTTGCCGGGGGTGCCTACAATGAGCAGTTCTTC. This chain connects TRBV12-3 or TRBV12-4 to TRBJ2-1; a possible D gene is TRBD2 (6 bases). V was trimmed by 3 bases and J by 2 bases, leaving 14 bases between them. This CDR3 contains 16 residues.

In its sample, this clonotype was seen many times. This sequence joins TRBV12-3 or TRBV12-4 and TRBJ2-1; D ambiguous. The CDR3 has 13 amino acids. V dropped 3 bases and J dropped 6 bases, with 9 bases sitting between them. As DNA, the CDR3 is TGTGCCAGCAGTTTTGACCCGCGCAATGAGCAGTTCTTC. It codes for CASSFDPRNEQFF.

With regard to this clonotype: At one boundary the junction diverges from the germline segment, which might be a read error. The chain carries TRBV5-6 and TRBJ2-2, with D perhaps TRBD1 (5 bases). This CDR3 has 12 residues. Germline V CDR1 and CDR2: SGHDT, YYEEEE. The CDR3 coding sequence is TGTGCCAGCAGCTTCGTACAGGCCGACCCCACTTTT. Translated: CASSFVQADPTF.

This clonotype has more than one count but fewer than ten. The chain carries TRBV7-9 and TRBJ2-1, with D perhaps TRBD2 (6 bases). Looked up from germline, CDR1 is SEHNR and CDR2 is FQNEAQ (reference sequence). CDR3 length: 13 amino acids. V was cut by 4 bases and J by 4 bases, with 8 bases left in between. CDR3 in DNA: TGTGCCAGCAGCTGGCTAGCGTACAATGAGCAGTTCTTC. This gives the protein CASSWLAYNEQFF.

This sequence joins TRBV20-1 and TRBJ2-7, with D perhaps matching TRBD2 (6 bases). Trimming pared 1 base from V and 6 bases from J, leaving 10 bases between. The CDR3 has 12 residues. Germline CDR1 is DFQATT and CDR2 is SNEGSKA (reference sequence). In nucleotides, the CDR3 is TGCAGTGCTAGAGCGGGAGACGGCGAGCAGTACTTC. Translated, it gives CSARAGDGEQYF.

This clonotype was seen a few times. The V and J genes are TRBV30 and TRBJ2-5; D gene ambiguous. CDR1 is GTSNPN and CDR2 is SVGIG in the germline V gene (reference sequence). The ends were cut back, 7 bases at V and 4 bases at J, with 16 bases in the middle. The CDR3 is 13 amino acids. The CDR3 sequence is CASAPSWGETQYF. The CDR3 region has the DNA TGTGCCTCCGCCCCGAGTTGGGGAGAGACCCAGTACTTC. The whole variable domain, filled in from reference TRBV30 and TRBJ2-5, reads SQTIHQWPATLVQPVGSPLSLECTVEGTSNPNLYWYRQAAGRGLQLLFYSVGIGQISSEVPQNLSASRPQDRQFILSSKKLLLSDSGFYLCASAPSWGETQYFGPGTRLLVL.

This clonotype was seen more than once but under ten times. V and J are TRBV7-9 and TRBJ2-1; 9 bases map to TRBD1. The germline V gene encodes CDR1 SEHNR and CDR2 FQNEAQ (reference sequence). There are 13 residues in the CDR3. The ends lost 1 base at V and 8 bases at J; junction bases unmatched: 0. The CDR3, as DNA: TGTGCCAGCAGCTTAGGGACAGGGGATGAGCAGTTCTTC. Its translation: CASSLGTGDEQFF. The full variable domain, rest sourced from reference TRBV7-9 and TRBJ2-1, is DTGVSQNPRHKITKRGQNVTFRCDPISEHNRLYWYRQTLGQGPEFLTYFQNEAQLEKSRLLSDRFSAERPKGSFSTLEIQRTEQGDSAMYLCASSLGTGDEQFFGPGTRLTVL.

The CDR3 coding sequence is TGTGCCAGCAGCCACCTGACAGGGGACAATGAGCAGTTCTTC. Translation gives CASSHLTGDNEQFF. The rearrangement uses TRBV16 and TRBJ2-1, with 8 bases that match TRBD1. Germline V CDR1 and CDR2: KGHSY, FQNENV. The V gene end was trimmed by 3 bases and the J gene end by 5 bases; junction bases not matched to a gene: 3. The CDR3 sequence is 14 residues long. The whole variable domain, remainder taken from reference TRBV16 and TRBJ2-1, is GEEVAQTPKHLVRGEGQKAKLYCAPIKGHSYVFWYQQVLKNEFKFLISFQNENVFDETGMPKERFSAKCLPNSPCSLEIQATKLEDSAVYFCASSHLTGDNEQFFGPGTRLTVL.

This clonotype has only a few counts. CDR3 DNA: TGTGCCAGCAGTCCGACCACGAACAGGGTCCGGGGGGGAGATACGCAGTATTTT. It encodes CASSPTTNRVRGGDTQYF. J is TRBJ2-3 and V is TRBV27; 8 nucleotides agree with TRBD2. CDR1 and CDR2 from the germline V gene are MNHEY and SMNVEV (reference sequence). The ends lost 5 bases at V and 5 bases at J; junction bases unmatched: 18. This CDR3 spans 18 amino acids.

The CDR3 DNA is TGTGCCAGCAGTCAGGGGTACCGTGAGCAGTTCTTC. This translates into CASSQGYREQFF. The chain couples TRBV6-2 or TRBV6-3 to TRBJ2-1; maybe TRBD1 (6 bases). With 5 bases removed from V and 9 bases from J, the gap between germline ends came to 11 bases. The CDR3 has 12 residues. The germline CDR1 and CDR2 sequences are MNHEY and SVGEGT.